The T cell receptor beta chain described here comes from a study of early T cells in non-severe SARS-CoV-2 infection (dated by TCRdb to the early 2020s). General notes on the study: Bulk RNA from unsorted whole blood was used for TCR sequencing, so alpha and beta chains could not be paired. The investigation overall reported the following: VDJdb matching was skewed toward anti-spike CD8 responses and likely underestimated virus-specific expansions by missing private and CD4 specificities.

Trimming takes 1 base from V and 1 base from J, and the germline ends sit 6 bases apart. The CDR3 contains 14 residues, cysteine and phenylalanine counted. Only the CDR3 DNA is retained, 42 bases long and in frame from the first base. CDR1 is given as LNHNV and CDR2 as YYDKDF, both from the germline V gene (reference sequence). A case-control design nested within a healthcare worker cohort in London, UK, was used, with weekly nasopharyngeal swab PCR tests and blood sampling performed. Healthcare workers were recruited between 23 and 31 March 2020, during the week of the UK lockdown, and were followed weekly for up to roughly 16 weeks. With regard to this clonotype: There is no known antigen for this receptor. It has no much larger one-base neighbor in the sample; base qualities were not kept.

Library method: 5' RACE. This sample was sequenced with a NextSeq 500. In the TCR library protocol, unique molecular identifiers were attached to individual cDNA molecules to correct for PCR bias and sequencing error. Both TCR alpha and beta chains were sequenced, and tight co-correlation was observed between alpha and beta sequence abundances in each sample. In the source study's methods: Decombinator V4 was used to annotate TCR sequences for V gene, J gene and CDR3. Expanded TCRs were defined as changing significantly between any two time points under a Poisson model with p below 0.0001. TCR abundances were normalised to the total number of TCRs sequenced per sample and expressed as counts per million. MAIT TCRs were defined by TRAV1-2 paired with TRAJ12, TRAJ20 or TRAJ33, and iNKT TCRs by TRAV10 paired with TRAJ18. VDJdb, accessed on 1 November 2021, was searched for TCRs annotated for CMV, EBV and SARS-CoV-2, and TCRs annotated for more than one antigen were excluded. Clones were called with MiXCR by TCRdb after fastp trimmed the public reads at Q25, and only in-frame beta chains were retained. Identical CDR3 protein sequences are pooled into one entry, listed with their most common genes and DNA. These V and J calls rely on TCRdb rather than the paper's analysis. For this sample the table gives 30,000 to 35,000 distinct CDR3 sequences, of which about 4.6% were detected only once. Of the sample, about 12% is held by the ten largest clones.

Sequencing input: whole blood. This receptor was identified in an adult who was a healthcare worker with PCR-confirmed SARS-CoV-2 infection or an uninfected control (not recorded which). The sequence joins TRBV15 to TRBJ2-3; too little of a D gene remains to name it. The nucleotides are TGTGCCACCAGCAGAGGCACCCGCACAGATACGCAGTATTTT. The translation is CATSRGTRTDTQYF.